This is a list of T cell receptor beta chains from one sample in a study of T cell responses to AZD1222 COVID-19 vaccine. Data came from immunoSEQ multiplex PCR; TCRdb stores just in-frame clones and leaves some out. The sample consists of about 130,000 clones, 89% of them appearing once. The input for sequencing was peripheral blood, taken on day 0 of AZD1222 vaccination. The receptors shown here come from an adult in good health. Each CDR3 is given without its conserved first and last residue. The D gene is left open where the match is weak. Size is stated for part of the rows, as once, few or many counts, or as a class when the clone is expanded.

J | size | V | D | CDR3
TRBJ1-1 | NA | TRBV25-1 | NA | ASRTVHFSEAF
TRBJ1-5 | NA | TRBV9 | NA | ASSVGVQGAQPQH
TRBJ2-1 | NA | TRBV5-1 | TRBD1 | ASSERQGASVDEQF
TRBJ2-1 | NA | TRBV19 | TRBD2 | ASSYDGGAGNEQF
TRBJ2-7 | once | TRBV7-2 | NA | ASSFWAGLEQY
TRBJ1-2 | once | TRBV6-5 | TRBD1 | ASSQDRGSYGYT
TRBJ2-1 | NA | TRBV30 | NA | ANRGQGDVNEQF
TRBJ1-2 | NA | TRBV4-1 | NA | ATSTEYNYGYT
TRBJ1-2 | NA | TRBV10-3 | NA | AISDSPGTWGEYYT
TRBJ2-7 | NA | TRBV25-1 | NA | ASSGGVSYEQY
TRBJ1-2 | NA | TRBV27 | NA | ASRMTGFGYT
TRBJ1-2 | NA | TRBV9 | NA | ASSGTTGKGYGYT
TRBJ1-2 | NA | TRBV21-1 | NA | ASSKTGPYGYT
TRBJ2-7 | NA | TRBV7-9 | NA | ASSFEYEQY
TRBJ1-1 | few | TRBV27 | NA | ASSPSVQYTEAF
TRBJ2-5 | NA | TRBV6-5 | TRBD2 | ASSYSIAGTQETQY